This T cell receptor (beta chain) was documented in a study of T cell responses to AZD1222 COVID-19 vaccine. Study as a whole: Whether given at about 4 or about 12 weeks, second doses were pooled.

Per germline, CDR1 WNHNN and CDR2 SYGVQD (reference sequence). CDR3 length: 16 residues. V lost 5 bases and J lost 6; bases outside the gene matches: 7. Broader study findings: The donor cohort was predominantly white British with a female majority, and clonal diversity may have been underestimated. Following two doses of AZD1222, Spike-specific TCR breadth and depth rose. Scientists sampled the repertoires only once the peak T cell response had passed.

Details on this clone: The antigen is undetermined.

Assay used: immunoSEQ multiplex PCR; TCRdb lists only in-frame clones, some missing. Of about 92,000 clones in the sample, about 89% were seen once. Sample: peripheral blood, taken on day 0 of AZD1222 vaccination. The chain recombines TRBV10-1 with TRBJ2-3; TRBD2 matches 14 bases. The clonotype originates from an adult in good health. CDR3 in amino acids: CASSTTSGGAGDTQYF. CDR3 DNA sequence: TGCGCCAGCAGTACGACTAGCGGGGGGGCAGGCGATACGCAGTATTTT.